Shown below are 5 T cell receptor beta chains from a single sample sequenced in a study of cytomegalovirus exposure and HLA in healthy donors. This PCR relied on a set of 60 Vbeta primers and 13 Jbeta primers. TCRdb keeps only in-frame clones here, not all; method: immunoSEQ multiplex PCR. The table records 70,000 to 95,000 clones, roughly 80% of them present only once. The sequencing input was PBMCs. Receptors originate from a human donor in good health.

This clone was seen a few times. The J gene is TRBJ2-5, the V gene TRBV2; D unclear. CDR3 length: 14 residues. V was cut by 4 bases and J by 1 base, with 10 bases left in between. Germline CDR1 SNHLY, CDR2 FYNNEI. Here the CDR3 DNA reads TGTGCCAGCAGTGTAAGTAGCAGCCAAGAGACCCAGTACTTC. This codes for CASSVSSSQETQYF.

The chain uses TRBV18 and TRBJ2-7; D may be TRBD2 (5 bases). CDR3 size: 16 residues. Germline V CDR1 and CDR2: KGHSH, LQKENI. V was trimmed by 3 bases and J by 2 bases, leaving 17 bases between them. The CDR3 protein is CASSPPIGSVPYEQYF. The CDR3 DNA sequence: TGTGCCAGCTCACCCCCCATTGGTAGCGTGCCCTACGAGCAGTACTTC.

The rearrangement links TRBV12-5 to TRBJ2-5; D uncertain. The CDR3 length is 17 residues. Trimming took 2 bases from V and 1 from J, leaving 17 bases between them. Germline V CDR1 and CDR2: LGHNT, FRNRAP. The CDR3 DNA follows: TGTGCTAGTGGTTTGTCATCCCCGGCAGGCGCCCAAGAGACCCAGTACTTC. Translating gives CASGLSSPAGAQETQYF.

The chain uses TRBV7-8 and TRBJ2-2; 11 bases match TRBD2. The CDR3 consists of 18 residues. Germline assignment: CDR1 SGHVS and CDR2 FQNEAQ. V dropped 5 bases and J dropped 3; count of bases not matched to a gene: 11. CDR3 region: CASSTHLSGGVYTGELFF. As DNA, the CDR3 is TGTGCCAGCAGCACACACCTTAGCGGGGGGGTTTACACCGGGGAGCTGTTTTTT. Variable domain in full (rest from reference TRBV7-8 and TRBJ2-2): GAGVSQSPRYKVAKRGQDVALRCDPISGHVSLFWYQQALGQGPEFLTYFQNEAQLDKSGLPSDRFFAERPEGSVSTLKIQRTQQEDSAVYLCASSTHLSGGVYTGELFFGEGSRLTVL.

CDR3 DNA sequence: TGTGCCAGCAGCCCCCTGACTAGGCCCGGGGAGCTGTTTTTT. The encoded protein is CASSPLTRPGELFF. This sequence joins TRBV7-2 and TRBJ2-2, with TRBD2 as a possible D gene (6 bases). V was trimmed by 5 bases and J by 6 bases, leaving 13 bases between them. CDR1 is SGHTA and CDR2 is FQGNSA in the germline V gene. The length of the CDR3 is 14 residues.